These T cell receptor beta chains were read from a single sample in a study of blood T cells in healthy people across ages. TCRdb re-analysed the 5' RACE reads in MiXCR, keeping a single row per CDR3 protein. The repertoire includes about 2 million distinct CDR3 sequences, around half of them detected once, and about 2.1% sits in the top ten. The sequenced sample was blood. Receptors originate from a woman aged 40-49 years in good health. Both conserved end residues are part of each CDR3. D genes are given only for firm matches. Clone size appears in some rows only: once, few, many, or a class for an expanded clone.

TRBV14	few	18	TRBJ2-6	.	TGTGCCAGCAGCCAAGACACCCGGATGGGGCCTGGGGCCAACGTCCTGACTTTC	CASSQDTRMGPGANVLTF
TRBV25-1	.	16	TRBJ2-7	TRBD1	TGTGCCAGCAGTGATCCTGCCGGGACAGGGCTAAACGAGCAGTACTTC	CASSDPAGTGLNEQYF
TRBV3-1	.	15	TRBJ2-6	.	TGTGCCAGCAGCCAAGCAGGGGGGACGGCCAACGTCCTGACTTTC	CASSQAGGTANVLTF
TRBV25-1	.	15	TRBJ2-5	TRBD1	TGTGCCAGCAGTGCCCCCGGGACAGGGACGGAGACCCAGTACTTC	CASSAPGTGTETQYF
TRBV20-1	.	17	TRBJ2-5	TRBD2	TGCAGTGCTAGAGATATGGGGCTAGCGGGGGGGATAGAGACCCAGTACTTC	CSARDMGLAGGIETQYF
TRBV21-1	.	13	TRBJ2-7	.	TGTGCCAGCAGGCCCAGGGGTACCTACGAGCAGTACTTC	CASRPRGTYEQYF
TRBV7-2	.	17	TRBJ2-1	TRBD2	TGTGCCAGCAGCTTGGTCGGGACTAGCGGGACCTACAATGAGCAGTTCTTC	CASSLVGTSGTYNEQFF
TRBV11-1	.	15	TRBJ2-3	TRBD1	TGTGCCAGCAGGTCTACTGACAGGGGGCAGGATACGCAGTATTTT	CASRSTDRGQDTQYF
TRBV15	.	16	TRBJ2-3	TRBD1	TGTGCCACCAGCAGACCTGGGACAGGGAGGACAGATACGCAGTATTTT	CATSRPGTGRTDTQYF
TRBV29-1	.	20	TRBJ2-2	TRBD2	TGCAGCGCATTCAGACTTAGCGGGGAGTCTCCCTCGTACCACACCGGGGAGCTGTTTTTT	CSAFRLSGESPSYHTGELFF
TRBV9	.	15	TRBJ2-5	.	TGTGCCAGCAGCGTAGCCCGGACGGGACAAGAGACCCAGTACTTC	CASSVARTGQETQYF
TRBV6-5	once	12	TRBJ2-5	TRBD2	TGTGCCAGCAGTAAGACGGCGGGGGAGCAGTACTTC	CASSKTAGEQYF
TRBV6-5	.	16	TRBJ2-1	TRBD1	TGTGCCAGCAGTTTCGGACAGGGGGCAGGTTACAATGAGCAGTTCTTC	CASSFGQGAGYNEQFF
TRBV9	.	15	TRBJ2-5	.	TGTGCCAGCGGACCCGCCCTGGACGACCAAGAGACCCAGTACTTC	CASGPALDDQETQYF
TRBV25-1	few	15	TRBJ2-1	.	TGTGCCAGCAGTGAACCGGGAGTAGCCCGTAATGAGCAGTTCTTC	CASSEPGVARNEQFF
TRBV4-2	.	14	TRBJ2-3	TRBD1	TGTGCCAGCAGCTCGACAGGGCTCACAGAGACGCAGTATTTT	CASSSTGLTETQYF